The 18 T cell receptor beta chains given below trace back to one sample, sequenced in a study of naive CD8 T cells in extremely preterm neonates. Study results and limitations: Relative to older groups, preterm infants had shorter, less trimmed CDR3s with fewer N additions.

Preterm samples came from extremely preterm deliveries at about 22-28 weeks. The antigens these receptors bind are not known. Sequencing was performed with immunoSEQ multiplex PCR; in TCRdb, only in-frame clones are kept and a portion is missing. In the table there are tens of thousands of clones, approximately 90% of which are singletons. Sample: naive CD8+ T cells from cord blood. These receptors all come from a boy who was born preterm.

This chain joins TRBV5-1 and TRBJ2-5; D unclear. Deletions cut 1 base from V and 4 bases from J, with 5 bases between. The CDR3 spans 12 residues. Germline-derived CDR1 and CDR2 are SGHRS and YFSETQ. The CDR3 DNA is TGCGCCAGCAGCTTGACGGGAGAGACCCAGTACTTC. It codes for CASSLTGETQYF.

The V and J genes are TRBV7-6 and TRBJ2-1; the D gene is possibly TRBD2 (6 bases). Germline CDR1 is SGHVS and CDR2 is FNYEAQ. The CDR3 covers 14 residues. V lost 5 bases, J lost 0 bases, and 8 bases lay in between. The CDR3 sequence is CASSRDFSYNEQFF. Written as DNA, the CDR3 is TGTGCCAGCAGCCGGGACTTCTCCTACAATGAGCAGTTCTTC. Full variable domain (remainder filled in from reference TRBV7-6 and TRBJ2-1): GAGVSQSPRYKVTKRGQDVALRCDPISGHVSLYWYRQALGQGPEFLTYFNYEAQQDKSGLPNDRFSAERPEGSISTLTIQRTEQRDSAMYRCASSRDFSYNEQFFGPGTRLTVL.

The CDR3 region has the DNA TGTGCCAGCAGTGGACTAGTTTATACCGGGGAGCTGTTTTTT. This gives the protein CASSGLVYTGELFF. This chain uses TRBV6-1 with TRBJ2-2, with a possible D match to TRBD2 (6 bases). The CDR3 runs 14 residues. The ends were cut back, 4 bases at V and 5 bases at J, with 11 bases in the middle. Germline loops: CDR1 MNHNS, CDR2 SASEGT.

The chain joins TRBV7-8 to TRBJ1-5, with D unclear. Trimming pared 5 bases from V and 3 bases from J, leaving 14 bases between. This CDR3 region has 15 residues. The V gene's germline CDR1 is SGHVS and CDR2 FQNEAQ. CDR3 in amino acids: CASSPGRGNNQPQHF. CDR3 in DNA: TGTGCCAGCAGCCCCGGGCGAGGGAACAATCAGCCCCAGCATTTT.

The chain carries TRBV29-1 and TRBJ1-2; TRBD1 might be the D (6 bases). The CDR3 is made up of 11 amino acids. Germline CDR1 is SQVTM and CDR2 is ANQGSEA. The V end lost 1 base, the J end lost 8 bases, and 8 bases lay between the germline ends. CDR3 loop: CSVEGGRGYTF. The CDR3 nucleotides read TGCAGCGTTGAAGGGGGGCGCGGCTACACCTTC. The full variable domain, its missing parts supplied by reference TRBV29-1 and TRBJ1-2, is SAVISQKPSRDICQRGTSLTIQCQVDSQVTMMFWYRQQPGQSLTLIATANQGSEATYESGFVIDKFPISRPNLTFSTLTVSNMSPEDSSIYLCSVEGGRGYTFGSGTRLTVV.

The rearrangement uses TRBV5-1 and TRBJ2-5, with TRBD2 matching 8 bases. The CDR3 runs to 14 residues. CDR1 and CDR2 from the germline V gene are SGHRS and YFSETQ. The V gene end was trimmed by 1 base and the J gene end by 3 bases; junction bases not matched to a gene: 2. CDR3 DNA: TGCGCCAGCAGCTTGTTTAGCGGGGAAGAGACCCAGTACTTC. Its protein product is CASSLFSGEETQYF. Full variable domain (missing parts from reference TRBV5-1 and TRBJ2-5): KAGVTQTPRYLIKTRGQQVTLSCSPISGHRSVSWYQQTPGQGLQFLFEYFSETQRNKGNFPGRFSGRQFSNSRSEMNVSTLELGDSALYLCASSLFSGEETQYFGPGTRLLVL.

The rearrangement links TRBV5-6 to TRBJ2-1, with 10 bases aligning to TRBD1. The CDR3 is made up of 14 amino acids. J gave up 6 bases and V 0 bases, and 0 bases lay outside the gene matches. Germline CDR1 SGHDT, CDR2 YYEEEE. The DNA for the CDR3 is TGTGCCAGCAGCTTGGGGACAGGGGGCAATGAGCAGTTCTTC. Amino acids: CASSLGTGGNEQFF. Supplemented by reference TRBV5-6 and TRBJ2-1, the full variable domain reads DAGVTQSPTHLIKTRGQQVTLRCSPKSGHDTVSWYQQALGQGPQFIFQYYEEEERQRGNFPDRFSGHQFPNYSSELNVNALLLGDSALYLCASSLGTGGNEQFFGPGTRLTVL.

V usage is TRBV10-3 and J usage is TRBJ2-7; D tentatively fits TRBD1 or TRBD2 (5 bases each). Germline values: CDR1 ENHRY, CDR2 SYGVKD. This CDR3 is built from 13 residues. Between the trimmed V and J ends, which lost 2 bases and 0 bases, there was a span of 5 bases. The CDR3 DNA reads as TGTGCCATCAGTGAGGGGGGCTCCTACGAGCAGTACTTC. Protein product: CAISEGGSYEQYF.

This chain connects TRBV9 to TRBJ2-7; D possibly uses TRBD1 or TRBD2 (7 bases each). Germline V gives CDR1 SGDLS, CDR2 YYNGEE. This CDR3 has 16 amino acids. Between the trimmed V and J ends, which lost 0 bases and 4 bases, there was a span of 17 bases. The CDR3 spells CASSVDTGEGSYEQYF. CDR3 nucleotides: TGTGCCAGCAGCGTAGACACAGGGGAGGGATCATACGAGCAGTACTTC.

The chain is built from TRBV5-1 and TRBJ2-7; 7 bases fit TRBD1. After removal of 1 base from V and 2 bases from J, the junction contained 0 bases not matched to a gene. This CDR3 has 13 residues. The germline V gene has CDR1 SGHRS and CDR2 YFSETQ. For the CDR3, the DNA is TGCGCCAGCAGCTTGCAGGGGGCCTACGAGCAGTACTTC. This translates into CASSLQGAYEQYF.

The CDR3 sequence is CSVASLSSYNEQFF. The CDR3 nucleotides are TGCAGCGTGGCCTCCTTAAGCTCCTACAATGAGCAGTTCTTC. This rearrangement joins TRBV29-1 to TRBJ2-1, with no clear D. Between the trimmed V and J ends, which lost 6 bases and 0 bases, there was a span of 12 bases. The CDR3 totals 14 residues. The germline V gene has CDR1 SQVTM and CDR2 ANQGSEA.

The chain has TRBV19 and TRBJ1-2, with TRBD1 matching 8 bases. In germline, CDR1 is LNHDA, CDR2 SQIVND (reference sequence). The CDR3 has 15 residues. The V gene end was trimmed by 2 bases and the J gene end by 4 bases; junction bases not matched to a gene: 6. DNA of the CDR3: TGTGCCAGTAGTATAAGCTTGACAGGGGTCTATGGCTACACCTTC. Translating gives CASSISLTGVYGYTF.

V gene TRBV30 combines with J gene TRBJ1-1; tentatively, D is TRBD1 (6 bases). The CDR3 is 13 amino acids. V was pared by 0 bases and J by 5 bases, with 10 bases between. In germline, CDR1 is GTSNPN, CDR2 SVGIG (reference sequence). DNA of the CDR3: TGTGCCTGGAGTGTAGCAGGGGAGACTGAAGCTTTCTTT. This gives the protein CAWSVAGETEAFF.

The gene calls are TRBV7-2 and TRBJ2-1; 12 bases are shared with TRBD2. The ends lost 1 base at V and 2 bases at J; junction bases unmatched: 3. Looked up from germline, CDR1 is SGHTA and CDR2 is FQGNSA. This CDR3 is 17 amino acids long. The CDR3 region has the DNA TGTGCCAGCAGCTTAGGGGCTAGCGGGGGGGCCTACAATGAGCAGTTCTTC. It encodes CASSLGASGGAYNEQFF.

This clone is a singleton in its sample. This chain links TRBV11-2 with TRBJ1-5; D not resolved. V was clipped by 1 base and J by 15 bases, with 7 bases between them. Germline CDR1 and CDR2: SGHAT and FQNNGV. The CDR3 covers 10 residues. CDR3 in DNA: TGTGCCAGCAGCTTAGGACTCCCGCATTTT. This codes for CASSLGLPHF.

The genes are TRBV7-6 and TRBJ1-2, with a possible D match to TRBD1 (5 bases). Germline values: CDR1 SGHVS, CDR2 FNYEAQ. Trimming removed 1 base at V and 8 bases at J, with 5 bases between. This CDR3 has 11 amino acids. The CDR3 DNA reads TGTGCCAGCAGCTTAGGGGGCGGCTACACCTTC. It translates to CASSLGGGYTF.

This rearrangement joins TRBV9 to TRBJ2-1, with 8 bases fitting TRBD2. The CDR3 is 15 residues long. Trimming removed 4 bases from V and 0 bases from J; junction bases left unmatched: 3. Germline V lookup: CDR1 SGDLS, CDR2 YYNGEE. CDR3 loop: CASSSGGSSYNEQFF. DNA of the CDR3: TGTGCCAGCAGCTCGGGGGGGAGCTCCTACAATGAGCAGTTCTTC.

This clone was observed a single time. The CDR3 is CASSWDRVNTEAFF. CDR3 sequence (DNA): TGCGCCAGCAGCTGGGACAGGGTGAACACTGAAGCTTTCTTT. The chain uses TRBV5-1 and TRBJ1-1; 9 bases are shared with TRBD1. Germline lookup yields CDR1 SGHRS and CDR2 YFSETQ. This CDR3 comprises 14 residues. After removal of 3 bases from V and 0 bases from J, the junction contained 0 bases not matched to a gene.